This T cell receptor beta chain was sequenced in a study of long-term antiretroviral therapy in people with HIV (dated by TCRdb to between 2021 and 2024). In terms of the full investigation: The earliest samples were collected approximately a decade before the 2015 WHO recommendation for immediate ART, a period when ART was typically delayed until CD4 counts fell. Whether ART initiation and durable HIV suppression were associated with changes in peripheral blood TRB repertoire composition and diversity was tested in a retrospective serial study. A total of 150 to 200 cryopreserved PBMC samples came from roughly 30 adults with confirmed HIV infection and were collected serially over a mean of roughly 6 years (range 1-12). Of the roughly 30 participants with HIV, some 12 were female. No cross-contamination during QIAcube processing turned up in test extractions that ran a monoclonal T-cell line alongside 33 polyclonal samples.

What the research found in general, with its limitations: Narrower CDR3 length ranges were observed in HIV repertoires than in controls, and an antigen-experienced repertoire with only a slight naive shift after ART was suggested by the network structure. The samples span the years 2004 to 2017, and the ART regimens used at that time may not be as effective as current regimens. Because cell numbers in pre-ART samples were limited, unsorted PBMC were profiled instead of sorted CD4+ and CD8+ T cells. Since PBMC availability was limited, sequencing covered only the TCR beta chain, with no alpha chain pairing. The repertoire was dominated across all time points by expanded TRB clones identified before ART initiation, although this dominance was seen to fluctuate and to decrease in many PLHIV after ART. ART initiation was associated with a significant increase in TRB diversity, but diversity stayed significantly below transplant donor controls even after long-term ART. No data were available on ART adherence, viral resistance or therapy changes, limiting inferences about post-ART repertoire changes.

The CDR3 runs 17 amino acids, cysteine and phenylalanine included. Just the 51-base CDR3 DNA is kept, in frame starting at base 1. The CDR1 and CDR2 encoded by the germline V gene are SGHTA and FQGTGA. V lost 3 bases and J lost 0 bases, and the count of bases not matched to a germline gene is 8. A remark on this clone: Its antigen is unknown. Base qualities are not at hand, and no much larger clone is one base apart.

The immunoSEQ hsTCRB v3.0 assay was used at survey level resolution to sequence the TRB variable region. The targeted TRB sequencing depth was about 40,000-50,000 T-cell genomes per sample. Pooled TRB libraries were sequenced on an Illumina MiSeq with a v3 150-cycle kit. The authors' analysis ran thus. Repertoire analysis was performed in R inside a reproducible Nextflow workflow that covered QC, data transformation and analysis. LymphoSeq2, an R package for exploring AIRR-Seq data, was used to implement the custom analyses. After excluding several samples that yielded fewer than 5000 total TRB sequences, fewer than 200 HIV repertoires remained for analysis. Among the roughly 190 retained HIV repertoires, 55 to 60 were collected before ART initiation and 129 after ART initiation. Repertoires were downsampled to 5000 TRB nucleotide sequences, with summary statistics averaged over 100 downsampling iterations. The analysis kept only TRB sequences whose CDR3 regions were at least seven amino acids long. Diversity was measured with a Shannon entropy-derived clonality score and the Gini coefficient. In repertoire networks, the top 5000 CDR3 amino acid sequences were linked whenever an edit distance of one separated two sequences. GLIPH2 predicted antigen specificity groups and MHC restriction for TRB CDR3 amino acid sequences. Known CMV, EBV, HIV or tissue antigen associations were flagged by matching CDR3 amino acid sequences against VDJdb and McPAS-TCR. Pre-ART, post-ART and control groups were compared with Wilcoxon signed-rank tests and Holm-Bonferroni correction. TCRdb's version of the immuneACCESS table is confined to in-frame rearrangements and falls short of the full clone set. An unresolved V gene accounts for under half of the shortfall where checked; the remainder is of unknown origin. V and J calls plus clone size are reproduced from that table; the DNA served to infer D and trimming. The sample table records tens of thousands of clones; 90% to 95% of these occur just once. Clones ranked in the top ten supply roughly 8% of the sample.

Participants were included only if at least one PBMC sample before ART initiation and at least two post-ART samples were available. Every participant with HIV received treatment in the United States of America. Before DNA extraction, cryopreserved samples containing about 0.95-10 million PBMC were thawed and washed. At the time of the earliest PBMC sample, participants with HIV were aged between roughly 20 and 60 years. PBMC samples were contributed by each participant from 1-4 timepoints before ART initiation and 2-8 timepoints after ART initiation, with a median of 7 samples. For every participant, serial HIV viral load, CD4+ T-cell count, ART history and demographic data were obtained. Using a Qiagen kit on a QIAcube, genomic DNA was extracted from unsorted PBMC, with samples processed in batches of 12.

This receptor was identified in a man under 40 with HIV. The rearrangement joined TRBV7-3 to TRBJ2-1; 7 bases in between match TRBD2. The source was unsorted PBMCs, collected around 6 years after starting antiretroviral therapy. The nucleotide sequence reads as follows: TGTGCCAGCAGCTTTACCGGCGGGAGCCTCTCCTACAATGAGCAGTTCTTC. Its translation is CASSFTGGSLSYNEQFF.